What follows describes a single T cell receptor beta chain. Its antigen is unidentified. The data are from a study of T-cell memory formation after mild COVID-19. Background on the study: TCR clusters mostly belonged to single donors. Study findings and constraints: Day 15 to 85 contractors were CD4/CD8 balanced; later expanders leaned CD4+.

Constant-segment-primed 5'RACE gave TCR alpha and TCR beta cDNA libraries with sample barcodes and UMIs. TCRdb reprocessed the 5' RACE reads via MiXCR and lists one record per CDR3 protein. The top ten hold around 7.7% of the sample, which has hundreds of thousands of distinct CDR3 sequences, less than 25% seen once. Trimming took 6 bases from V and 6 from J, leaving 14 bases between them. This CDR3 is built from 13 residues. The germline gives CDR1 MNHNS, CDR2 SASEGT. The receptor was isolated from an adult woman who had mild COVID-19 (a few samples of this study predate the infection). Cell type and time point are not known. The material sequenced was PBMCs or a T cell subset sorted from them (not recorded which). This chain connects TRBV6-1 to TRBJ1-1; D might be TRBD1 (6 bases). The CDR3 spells CASRVGGHAEAFF. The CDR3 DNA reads TGTGCCAGCAGGGTAGGGGGGCACGCTGAAGCTTTCTTT.